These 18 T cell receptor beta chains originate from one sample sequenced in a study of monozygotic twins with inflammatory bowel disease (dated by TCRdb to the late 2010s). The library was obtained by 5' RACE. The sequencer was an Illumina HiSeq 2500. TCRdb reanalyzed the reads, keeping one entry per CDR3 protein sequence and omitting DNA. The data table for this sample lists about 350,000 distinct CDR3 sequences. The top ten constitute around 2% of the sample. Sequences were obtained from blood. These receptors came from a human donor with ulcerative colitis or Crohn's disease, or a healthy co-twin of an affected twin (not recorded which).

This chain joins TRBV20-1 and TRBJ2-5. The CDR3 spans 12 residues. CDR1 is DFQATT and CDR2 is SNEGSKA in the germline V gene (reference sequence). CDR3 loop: CSASNSQETQYF.

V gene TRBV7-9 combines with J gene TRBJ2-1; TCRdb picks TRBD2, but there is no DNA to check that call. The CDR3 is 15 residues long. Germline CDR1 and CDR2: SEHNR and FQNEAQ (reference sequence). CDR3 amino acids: CASSLETGGPNEQFF.

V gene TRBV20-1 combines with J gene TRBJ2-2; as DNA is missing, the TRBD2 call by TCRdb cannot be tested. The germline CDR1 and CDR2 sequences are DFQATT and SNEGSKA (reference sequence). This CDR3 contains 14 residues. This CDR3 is CSSRKGGHTGELFF.

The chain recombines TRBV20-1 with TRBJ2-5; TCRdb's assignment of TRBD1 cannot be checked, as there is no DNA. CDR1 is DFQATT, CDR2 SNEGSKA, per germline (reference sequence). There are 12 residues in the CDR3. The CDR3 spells CSAPENQETQYF.

CDR3 residues: CASSSGNTIYF. The chain has TRBV11-3 and TRBJ1-3. Germline values: CDR1 SGHNT, CDR2 YENEEA. CDR3 length equals 11 residues.

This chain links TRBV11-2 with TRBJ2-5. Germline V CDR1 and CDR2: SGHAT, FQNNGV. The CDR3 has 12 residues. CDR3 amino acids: CASSGREETQYF. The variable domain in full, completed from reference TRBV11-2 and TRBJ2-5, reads EAGVAQSPRYKIIEKRQSVAFWCNPISGHATLYWYQQILGQGPKLLIQFQNNGVVDDSQLPKDRFSAERLKGVDSTLKIQPAKLEDSAVYLCASSGREETQYFGPGTRLLVL.

The CDR3 is CATRQGHQPQHF. The rearrangement links TRBV19 to TRBJ1-5; TCRdb gives TRBD1 as the D gene, but with no DNA this cannot be confirmed. Germline values: CDR1 LNHDA, CDR2 SQIVND (reference sequence). CDR3 length equals 12 residues.

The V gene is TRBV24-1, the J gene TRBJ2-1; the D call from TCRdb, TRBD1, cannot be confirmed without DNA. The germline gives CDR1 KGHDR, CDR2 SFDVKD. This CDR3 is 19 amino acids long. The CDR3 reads CATSDSGRTGTDPYNEQFF.

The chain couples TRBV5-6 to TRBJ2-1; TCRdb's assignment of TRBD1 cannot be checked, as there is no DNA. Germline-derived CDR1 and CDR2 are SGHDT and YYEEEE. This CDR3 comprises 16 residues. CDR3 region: CASSLTGGPSDNEQFF.

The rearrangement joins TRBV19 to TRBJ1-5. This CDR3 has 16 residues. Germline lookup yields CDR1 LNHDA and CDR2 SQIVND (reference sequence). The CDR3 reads CASSIVKAKSNQPQHF.

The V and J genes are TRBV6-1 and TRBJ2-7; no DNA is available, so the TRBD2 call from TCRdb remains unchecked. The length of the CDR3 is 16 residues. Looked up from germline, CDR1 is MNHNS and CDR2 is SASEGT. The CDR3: CASSRGLAGGIREQYF.

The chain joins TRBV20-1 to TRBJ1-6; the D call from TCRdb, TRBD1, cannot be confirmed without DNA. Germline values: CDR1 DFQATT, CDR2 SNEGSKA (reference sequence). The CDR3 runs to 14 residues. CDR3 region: CSATPGGGDSPLHF.

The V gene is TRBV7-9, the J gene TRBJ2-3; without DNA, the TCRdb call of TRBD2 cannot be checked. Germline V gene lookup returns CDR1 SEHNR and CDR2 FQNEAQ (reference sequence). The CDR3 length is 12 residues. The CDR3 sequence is CASSPPSDTQYF. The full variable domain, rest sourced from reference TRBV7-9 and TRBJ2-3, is DTGVSQNPRHKITKRGQNVTFRCDPISEHNRLYWYRQTLGQGPEFLTYFQNEAQLEKSRLLSDRFSAERPKGSFSTLEIQRTEQGDSAMYLCASSPPSDTQYFGPGTRLTVL.

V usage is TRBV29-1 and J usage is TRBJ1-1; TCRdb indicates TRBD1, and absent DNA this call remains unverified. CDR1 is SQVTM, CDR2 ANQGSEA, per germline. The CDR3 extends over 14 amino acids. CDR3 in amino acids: CSVAQGNMNTEAFF.

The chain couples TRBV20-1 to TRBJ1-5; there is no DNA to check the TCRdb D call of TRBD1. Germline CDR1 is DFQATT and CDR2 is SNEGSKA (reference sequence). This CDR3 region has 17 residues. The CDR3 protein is CSARDGQGDYSNQPQHF.

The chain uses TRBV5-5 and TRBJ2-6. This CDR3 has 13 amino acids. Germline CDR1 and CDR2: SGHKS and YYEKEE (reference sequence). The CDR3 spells CASSLDGANVLTF.

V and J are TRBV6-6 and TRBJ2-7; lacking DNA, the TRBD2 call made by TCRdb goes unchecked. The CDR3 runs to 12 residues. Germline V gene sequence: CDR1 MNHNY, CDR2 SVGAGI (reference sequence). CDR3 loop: CASRDFPYEQYF.

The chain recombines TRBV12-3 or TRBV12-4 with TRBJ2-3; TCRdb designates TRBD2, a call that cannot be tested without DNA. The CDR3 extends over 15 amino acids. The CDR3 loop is CASSSNSGSWDTQYF.